This is a list of T cell receptor beta chains from one sample in a study of beta chain features in type 1 diabetes. Clones were read by immunoSEQ multiplex PCR, and TCRdb kept only the in-frame ones, dropping some. This table holds hundreds of thousands of clones, approximately 15% found once. The sequencing sample was made of central memory CD4+ T cells from blood. The receptors come from a man aged 25-45 years in good health. CDR3s leave out the opening cysteine and the closing phenylalanine or tryptophan. The D gene is left open where the match is weak.

TRBJ1-2 12 TRBV18 NA ASSPPGDGLGYT
TRBJ1-5 14 TRBV6-1 NA ASSERANRWDQPQH
TRBJ2-2 11 TRBV7-7 NA ASSSTDAGELF
TRBJ2-5 9 TRBV30 NA AWSSRETQY
TRBJ2-2 12 TRBV10-3 TRBD1 ASRATGGTGELF
TRBJ2-1 11 TRBV13 NA ASSLDSINEQF
TRBJ2-1 14 TRBV7-2 NA ASSLGGGVRIYEQF
TRBJ2-1 12 TRBV5-4 TRBD2 ASSLDGGNNEQF
TRBJ1-5 12 TRBV7-2 NA ASSQGRSGQPQH
TRBJ1-1 14 TRBV30 TRBD1 AWRPPSGTGRTEAF
TRBJ1-1 12 TRBV21-1 NA ASSKRSRGTEAF
TRBJ1-2 11 TRBV6-6 NA ASSKTGNWGYT
TRBJ2-2 13 TRBV7-2 TRBD2 ASSKGLAGVGELF
TRBJ1-1 11 TRBV27 NA ASSLLGNTEAF
TRBJ2-3 13 TRBV15 NA ATSRDRLFTDTQY
TRBJ1-1 13 TRBV30 TRBD1 AWSSKQGFDTEAF
TRBJ1-1 12 TRBV18 NA ASSSRGANTEAF
TRBJ1-1 12 TRBV2 NA ASSEGQMNTEAF
TRBJ2-1 15 TRBV5-1 TRBD2 ASSLANLAGGYNEQF
TRBJ2-5 13 TRBV27 TRBD1 ASSGRTGGSGTQY